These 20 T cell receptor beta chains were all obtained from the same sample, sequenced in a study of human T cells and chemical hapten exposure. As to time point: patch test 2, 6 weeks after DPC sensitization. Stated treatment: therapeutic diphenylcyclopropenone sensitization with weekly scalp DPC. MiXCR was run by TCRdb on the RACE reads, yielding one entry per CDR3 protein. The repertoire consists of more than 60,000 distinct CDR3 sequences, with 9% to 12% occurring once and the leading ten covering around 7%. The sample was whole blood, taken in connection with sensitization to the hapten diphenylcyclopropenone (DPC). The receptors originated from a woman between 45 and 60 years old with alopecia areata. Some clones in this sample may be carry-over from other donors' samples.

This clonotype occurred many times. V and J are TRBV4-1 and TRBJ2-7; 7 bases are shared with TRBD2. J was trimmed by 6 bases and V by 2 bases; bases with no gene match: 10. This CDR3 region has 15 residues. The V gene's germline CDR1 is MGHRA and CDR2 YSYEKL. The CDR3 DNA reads TGCGCCAGCAGCCAACCAGCGGGATCCGCTGGCGAGCAGTACTTC. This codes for CASSQPAGSAGEQYF.

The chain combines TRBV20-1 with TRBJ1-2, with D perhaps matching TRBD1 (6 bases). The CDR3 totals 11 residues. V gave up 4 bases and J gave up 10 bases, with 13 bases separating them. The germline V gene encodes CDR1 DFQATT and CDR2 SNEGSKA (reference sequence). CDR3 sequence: CSATPGTSYTF. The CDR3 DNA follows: TGCAGTGCTACCCCCGGGACATCCTACACCTTC.

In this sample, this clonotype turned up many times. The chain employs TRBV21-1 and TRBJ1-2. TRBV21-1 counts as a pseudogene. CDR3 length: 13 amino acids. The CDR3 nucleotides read TGTGCCAGCAGCACCAGAACTAACTATGGCTACACCTTC. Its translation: CASSTRTNYGYTF.

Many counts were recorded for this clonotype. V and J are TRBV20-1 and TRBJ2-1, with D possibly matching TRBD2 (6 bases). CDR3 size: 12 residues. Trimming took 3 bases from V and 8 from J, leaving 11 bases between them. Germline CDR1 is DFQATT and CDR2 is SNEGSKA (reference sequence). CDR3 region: CSASGRVYEQFF. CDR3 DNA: TGCAGTGCTAGCGGGAGAGTCTATGAGCAGTTCTTC.

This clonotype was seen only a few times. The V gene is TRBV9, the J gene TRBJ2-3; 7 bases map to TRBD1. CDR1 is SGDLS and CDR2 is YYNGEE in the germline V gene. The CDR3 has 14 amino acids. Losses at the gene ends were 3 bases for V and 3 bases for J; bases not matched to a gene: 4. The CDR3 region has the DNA TGTGCCAGCAGCGCGCTACAGGGGACAGATACGCAGTATTTT. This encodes CASSALQGTDTQYF.

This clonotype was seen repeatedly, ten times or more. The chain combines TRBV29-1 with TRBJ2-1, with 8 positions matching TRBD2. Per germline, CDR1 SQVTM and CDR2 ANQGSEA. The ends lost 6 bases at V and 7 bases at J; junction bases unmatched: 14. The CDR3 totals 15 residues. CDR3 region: CSVQPGLAGSNEQFF. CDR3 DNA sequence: TGCAGCGTCCAACCCGGGCTAGCGGGTTCTAATGAGCAGTTCTTC.

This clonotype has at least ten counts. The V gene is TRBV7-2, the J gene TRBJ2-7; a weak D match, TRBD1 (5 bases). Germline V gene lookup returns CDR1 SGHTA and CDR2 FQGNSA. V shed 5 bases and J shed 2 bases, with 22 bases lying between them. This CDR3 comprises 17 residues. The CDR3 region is CASSPRTPGPSAYEQYF. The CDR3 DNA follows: TGTGCCAGCAGCCCTAGGACCCCAGGGCCCTCGGCCTACGAGCAGTACTTC.

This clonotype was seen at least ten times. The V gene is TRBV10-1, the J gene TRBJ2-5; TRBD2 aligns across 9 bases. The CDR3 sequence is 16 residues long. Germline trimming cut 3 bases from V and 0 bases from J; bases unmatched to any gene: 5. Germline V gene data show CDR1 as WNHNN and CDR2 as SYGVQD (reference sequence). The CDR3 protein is CASSDGLASYQETQYF. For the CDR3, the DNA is TGCGCCAGCAGTGACGGACTAGCGTCCTACCAAGAGACCCAGTACTTC.

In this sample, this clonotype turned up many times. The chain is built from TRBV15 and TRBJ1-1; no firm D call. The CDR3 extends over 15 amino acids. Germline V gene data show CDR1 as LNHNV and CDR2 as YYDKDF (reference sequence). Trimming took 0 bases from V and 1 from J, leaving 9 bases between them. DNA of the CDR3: TGTGCCACCAGCAGAGATGTTCCGGAGAACACTGAAGCTTTCTTT. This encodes CATSRDVPENTEAFF.

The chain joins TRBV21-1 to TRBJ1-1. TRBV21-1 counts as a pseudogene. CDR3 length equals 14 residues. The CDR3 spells CASSKGSRNTEAFF. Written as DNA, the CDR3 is TGTGCCAGCAGCAAAGGGTCTCGGAACACTGAAGCTTTCTTT.

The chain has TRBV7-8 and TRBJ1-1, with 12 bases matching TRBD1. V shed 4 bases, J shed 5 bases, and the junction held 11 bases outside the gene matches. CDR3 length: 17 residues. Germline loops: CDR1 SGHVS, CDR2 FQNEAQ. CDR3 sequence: CASSSRPGQGAWTEAFF. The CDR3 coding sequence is TGTGCCAGCAGCTCACGACCGGGACAGGGGGCTTGGACTGAAGCTTTCTTT.

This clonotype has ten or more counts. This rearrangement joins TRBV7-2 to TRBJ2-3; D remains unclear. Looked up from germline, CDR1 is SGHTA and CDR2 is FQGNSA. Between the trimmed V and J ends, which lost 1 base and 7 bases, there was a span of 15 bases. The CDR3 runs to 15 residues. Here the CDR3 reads CASSLGRGEAHTQYF. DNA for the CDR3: TGTGCCAGCAGCTTAGGCCGTGGTGAGGCGCATACGCAGTATTTT.

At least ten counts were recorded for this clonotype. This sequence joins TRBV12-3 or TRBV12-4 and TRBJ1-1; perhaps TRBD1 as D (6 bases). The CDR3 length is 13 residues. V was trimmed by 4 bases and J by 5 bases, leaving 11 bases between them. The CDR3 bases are TGTGCCAGCAGTTCACAGGGAAAGACTGAAGCTTTCTTT. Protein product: CASSSQGKTEAFF.

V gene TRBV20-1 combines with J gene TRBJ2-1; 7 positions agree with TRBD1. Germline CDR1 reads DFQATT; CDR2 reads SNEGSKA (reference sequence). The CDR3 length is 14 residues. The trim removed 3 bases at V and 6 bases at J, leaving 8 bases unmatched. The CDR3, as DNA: TGCAGTGCTAGCAGACAGGGAACCGGCAATGAGCAGTTCTTC. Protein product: CSASRQGTGNEQFF.

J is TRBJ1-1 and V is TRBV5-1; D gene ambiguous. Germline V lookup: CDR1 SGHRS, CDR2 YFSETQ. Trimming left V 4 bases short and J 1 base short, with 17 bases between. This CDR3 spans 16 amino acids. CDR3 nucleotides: TGCGCCAGCAGCCGATCACCGGGCAGTAAGAACACTGAAGCTTTCTTT. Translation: CASSRSPGSKNTEAFF. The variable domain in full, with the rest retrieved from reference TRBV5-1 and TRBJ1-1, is KAGVTQTPRYLIKTRGQQVTLSCSPISGHRSVSWYQQTPGQGLQFLFEYFSETQRNKGNFPGRFSGRQFSNSRSEMNVSTLELGDSALYLCASSRSPGSKNTEAFFGQGTRLTVV.

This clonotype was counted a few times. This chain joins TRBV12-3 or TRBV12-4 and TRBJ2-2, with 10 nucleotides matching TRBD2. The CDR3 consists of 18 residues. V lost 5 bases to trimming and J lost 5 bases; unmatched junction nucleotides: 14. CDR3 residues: CASSPSSSGSPRTGELFF. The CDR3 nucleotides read TGTGCCAGCAGTCCCTCGTCTAGCGGGAGCCCTAGGACCGGGGAGCTGTTTTTT.

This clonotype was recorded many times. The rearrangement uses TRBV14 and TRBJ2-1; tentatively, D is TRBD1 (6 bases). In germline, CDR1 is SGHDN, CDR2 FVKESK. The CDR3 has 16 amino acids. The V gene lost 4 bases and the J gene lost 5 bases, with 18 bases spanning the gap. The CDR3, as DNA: TGTGCCAGCAGCCTTGGTTTGACAGGCCCTAACAATGAGCAGTTCTTC. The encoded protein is CASSLGLTGPNNEQFF.

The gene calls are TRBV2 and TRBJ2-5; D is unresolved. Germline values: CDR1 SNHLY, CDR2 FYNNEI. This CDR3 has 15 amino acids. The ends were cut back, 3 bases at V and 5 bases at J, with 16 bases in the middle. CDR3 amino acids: CASSELGISGETQYF. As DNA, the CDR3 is TGTGCCAGCAGTGAGCTCGGAATCTCTGGGGAGACCCAGTACTTC.

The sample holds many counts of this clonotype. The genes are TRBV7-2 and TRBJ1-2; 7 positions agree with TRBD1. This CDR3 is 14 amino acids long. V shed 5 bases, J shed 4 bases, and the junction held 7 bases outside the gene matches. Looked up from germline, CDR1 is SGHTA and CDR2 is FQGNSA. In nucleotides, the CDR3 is TGTGCCAGCAGCCCTGACAGGGTTGTCTATGGCTACACCTTC. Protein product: CASSPDRVVYGYTF.

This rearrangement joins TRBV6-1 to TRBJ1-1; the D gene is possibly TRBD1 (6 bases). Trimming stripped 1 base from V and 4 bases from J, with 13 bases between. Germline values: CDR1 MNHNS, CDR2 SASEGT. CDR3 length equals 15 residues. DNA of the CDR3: TGTGCCAGCAGTGAAGAAGGAGGGGGACCCACTGAAGCTTTCTTT. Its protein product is CASSEEGGGPTEAFF.